This T cell receptor beta chain is drawn from a study of Graves' ophthalmopathy and Graves' hyperthyroidism. Study findings and constraints: Most expanded clonotypes in thyroid above 0.001 frequency also showed up in blood.

Amplifying from RNA transcripts, the study obtained TCR beta CDR3 regions. The first round was an RT-PCR with HTBI primers, and the second round was a multiplex PCR. TCRdb reanalysed the multiplex PCR reads using MiXCR and keeps one entry per CDR3 protein. The top ten hold around 3% of the sample, which has about 660,000 distinct CDR3 sequences, about 41% seen once. CDR3 length: 13 amino acids. Germline-derived CDR1 and CDR2 are ENHRY and SYGVKD. V lost 0 bases and J 4 bases, leaving 6 bases between the germline ends. This clonotype has at least ten counts. Antigen specificity is unknown. The TCR comes from an adult man with Graves' ophthalmopathy. The chain joins TRBV10-3 to TRBJ1-2; the D is unclear. The sequencing input was peripheral blood. CDR3 DNA: TGTGCCATCAGTGAGTCGACTGGCTATGGCTACACCTTC. This encodes CAISESTGYGYTF.